This T cell receptor beta chain was recovered during a study of blood T cells in healthy people across ages. Every sample gave at least 5 micrograms of total RNA when it was extracted. Through a sample-barcoded 5' primer and a J-beta primer mix, a second PCR was run for about 6 to 11 cycles. Each CDR3 protein gets one entry after TCRdb re-called the 5' RACE reads with MiXCR. Found here are around 800,000 distinct CDR3 sequences, 46% of them singletons; the top ten hold 18%. Looked up from germline, CDR1 is MNHNS and CDR2 is SASEGT. V gave up 7 bases and J gave up 9 bases, with 10 bases separating them. The CDR3 is 11 amino acids.

The source is a man older than 75 in good health. The sequenced sample consisted of blood. The chain has TRBV6-1 and TRBJ2-1; possibly TRBD2 for D (6 bases). In DNA, the CDR3 is TGTGCCAGCACGGGACTGTCTGAGCAGTTCTTC. It encodes CASTGLSEQFF.